A single sample gave rise to the 2 T cell receptor beta chains below, sequenced in a study of blood T cell repertoires in COVID-19. Sequenced by immunoSEQ multiplex PCR; TCRdb stores in-frame clones only, minus some. Here the sample spans roughly 160,000 clones, 86% being singletons. Sequencing was done on a sample of peripheral blood. All receptors come from a man aged 55-75 years with acute or convalescent COVID-19.

As to this clone: Given a much more abundant clone one base away, this may be a read error. CDR3 bases: TGTGCCAGCAGTCGAAGCGGGAGCACAGATACGCAGTATTTT. Protein sequence: CASSRSGSTDTQYF. The V gene is TRBV27, the J gene TRBJ2-3, with D perhaps TRBD2 (6 bases). Trimming took 5 bases from V and 0 from J, leaving 9 bases between them. Germline V gene lookup returns CDR1 MNHEY and CDR2 SMNVEV (reference sequence). This CDR3 comprises 14 residues.

The J gene is TRBJ1-2, the V gene TRBV3-1 (or the pseudogene TRBV3-2); a weak D match, TRBD1 (6 bases). Between the trimmed V and J ends, which lost 5 bases and 6 bases, there was a span of 19 bases. Germline CDR1 and CDR2: LGHDT and YNNKEL (reference sequence). CDR3 size: 15 residues. CDR3 sequence (DNA): TGTGCCAGCAGCTCAACGACCTGGGGGGGCCATGGCTACACCTTC. Its protein product is CASSSTTWGGHGYTF.